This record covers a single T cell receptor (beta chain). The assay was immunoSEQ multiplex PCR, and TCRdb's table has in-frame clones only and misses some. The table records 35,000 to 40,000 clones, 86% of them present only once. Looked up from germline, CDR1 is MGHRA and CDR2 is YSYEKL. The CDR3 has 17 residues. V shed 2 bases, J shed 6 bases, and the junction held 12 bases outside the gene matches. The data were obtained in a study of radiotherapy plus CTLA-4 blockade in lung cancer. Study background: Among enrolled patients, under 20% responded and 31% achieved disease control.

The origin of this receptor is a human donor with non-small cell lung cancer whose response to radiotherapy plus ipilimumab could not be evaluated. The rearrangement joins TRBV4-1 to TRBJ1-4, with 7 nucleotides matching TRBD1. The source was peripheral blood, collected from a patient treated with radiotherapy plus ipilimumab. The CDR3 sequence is CASSQPRLGQEDEKLFF. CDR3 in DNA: TGCGCCAGCAGCCAACCCCGGCTAGGACAGGAGGATGAAAAACTGTTTTTT.